This entry concerns a single T cell receptor beta chain. No antigen is known for it. The entry originates in a study of cytomegalovirus exposure and HLA in healthy donors. Study findings and constraints: Within an earlier analysis, most TCR beta V segments proved productive either about 90% or about 30% of the time. Associated with HLA alleles at 0.05 false discovery rate in a later analysis were over 15,000 TCR beta sequences.

The CDR3 runs 16 residues. V lost 2 bases and J 1 base, leaving 12 bases between the germline ends. In germline, CDR1 is MNHNS, CDR2 SASEGT. Vbeta (60) and Jbeta (13) primers were used in the PCR. Clones were read by immunoSEQ multiplex PCR, and TCRdb kept only the in-frame ones, dropping some. The sample holds about 120,000 clones, roughly 80% seen once. The gene calls are TRBV6-1 and TRBJ1-5; a possible D gene is TRBD1 (5 bases). The source is a man in his 60s in good health and CMV-seropositive. The sequencing sample was made of PBMCs. The CDR3 coding sequence is TGTGCCAGCAGTGAATTGACAGTCGGGAGCAATCAGCCCCAGCATTTT. Its translation is CASSELTVGSNQPQHF.